Each of the 21 T cell receptor beta chains below was sequenced from the same sample in a study of radiotherapy plus CTLA-4 blockade in lung cancer. Here immunoSEQ multiplex PCR was the method, and the copy in TCRdb shows in-frame clones only, minus some. The table records about 87,000 clones, 70% to 90% of them present only once. The sample consisted of peripheral blood, taken from a patient treated with radiotherapy plus ipilimumab. These receptors were obtained from a human donor with non-small cell lung cancer that progressed on radiotherapy plus ipilimumab.

This clone is termed medium-sized. This chain joins TRBV18 and TRBJ2-7, with D perhaps matching TRBD2 (6 bases). V shed 6 bases and J shed 4 bases, with 10 bases lying between them. Germline CDR1 reads KGHSH; CDR2 reads LQKENI. The CDR3 consists of 12 residues. The CDR3 sequence: CASSPEGYEQYF. For the CDR3, the DNA is TGTGCCAGCTCCCCGGAGGGATACGAGCAGTACTTC.

The chain employs TRBV4-3 and TRBJ2-5; tentatively, D is TRBD1 (6 bases). Looked up from germline, CDR1 is LGHNA and CDR2 is YSLEER. The CDR3 has 15 residues. Trimming removed 4 bases at V and 1 base at J, with 13 bases between. The CDR3 DNA reads as TGCGCCAGCAGCCGCTTCCAGGGGACCCAAGAGACCCAGTACTTC. Translation: CASSRFQGTQETQYF.

The chain uses TRBV10-1 and TRBJ2-3; D is uncertain. There are 15 residues in the CDR3. CDR1 is WNHNN and CDR2 is SYGVQD in the germline V gene (reference sequence). V was clipped by 2 bases and J by 1 base, with 10 bases between them. CDR3 nucleotide sequence: TGCGCCAGCAGTGAGCGCCCTTGGGGCACAGATACGCAGTATTTT. It encodes CASSERPWGTDTQYF.

V and J are TRBV18 and TRBJ1-2; the D is unclear. The germline V gene encodes CDR1 KGHSH and CDR2 LQKENI. CDR3 length: 14 residues. V shed 5 bases and J shed 0 bases, with 10 bases lying between them. The CDR3 sequence is CASSALDSNYGYTF. In nucleotides, the CDR3 is TGTGCCAGCTCAGCCTTAGACTCTAACTATGGCTACACCTTC.

J is TRBJ2-5 and V is TRBV5-1; no clear D. The germline V gene encodes CDR1 SGHRS and CDR2 YFSETQ. Trimming left V 0 bases short and J 0 bases short, with 6 bases between. CDR3 length: 14 residues. The CDR3 is CASSLGPYQETQYF. The CDR3 DNA sequence: TGCGCCAGCAGCTTGGGGCCGTACCAAGAGACCCAGTACTTC.

This chain connects TRBV4-2 to TRBJ2-2; 10 nucleotides match TRBD2. This CDR3 has 15 amino acids. The germline gives CDR1 LGHNA, CDR2 YNFKEQ. J gave up 6 bases and V 6 bases, and 7 bases lay outside the gene matches. CDR3 amino acids: CASRGLAGVAGELFF. The CDR3, as DNA: TGTGCCAGCAGGGGGCTAGCGGGAGTCGCCGGGGAGCTGTTTTTT.

In this sample, this clone turned up a few times. The sample carries other DNA sequences with the same CDR3. The genes are TRBV6-5 and TRBJ1-1; D remains ambiguous. The CDR3 has 14 amino acids. The ends were cut back, 7 bases at V and 0 bases at J, with 12 bases in the middle. Germline V gives CDR1 MNHEY, CDR2 SVGAGI. Here the CDR3 reads CASTLGGLNTEAFF. As DNA, the CDR3 is TGTGCCAGCACCTTGGGTGGTTTGAACACTGAAGCTTTCTTT.

This clone was recorded a few times. The chain employs TRBV19 and TRBJ1-1; perhaps TRBD1 as D (5 bases). Germline V gene sequence: CDR1 LNHDA, CDR2 SQIVND (reference sequence). V was shortened by 6 bases and J by 1 base, with 15 bases between the two germline ends. The CDR3 runs to 15 residues. CDR3 protein: CASRQEGLRNTEAFF. The CDR3 DNA reads TGTGCCAGTAGACAAGAGGGACTCCGGAACACTGAAGCTTTCTTT.

This clone was seen a few times. The chain uses TRBV7-9 and TRBJ1-6, with D maybe TRBD1 (5 bases). V gave up 4 bases and J gave up 10 bases, with 17 bases separating them. The CDR3 runs 15 residues. Germline CDR1 reads SEHNR; CDR2 reads FQNEAQ (reference sequence). The CDR3, as DNA: TGTGCCAGCAGCTCCATCGGACAAGGGGAGTCACCCCTCCACTTT. It yields the protein CASSSIGQGESPLHF.

The rearrangement links TRBV9 to TRBJ1-3, with no clear D. The V end was cut by 0 bases, the J end by 0 bases, with 4 bases between. The CDR3 length is 14 residues. Germline CDR1 SGDLS, CDR2 YYNGEE. CDR3 protein: CASSVGNSGNTIYF. In DNA, the CDR3 is TGTGCCAGCAGCGTAGGGAACTCTGGAAACACCATATATTTT. The whole variable domain, filled in from reference TRBV9 and TRBJ1-3, reads DSGVTQTPKHLITATGQRVTLRCSPRSGDLSVYWYQQSLDQGLQFLIQYYNGEERAKGNILERFSAQQFPDLHSELNLSSLELGDSALYFCASSVGNSGNTIYFGEGSWLTVV.

The chain employs TRBV5-1 and TRBJ2-1; 7 bases map to TRBD1. The CDR3 is 15 residues long. The junction had 5 bases not matched to a gene; V was cut back by 4 bases and J by 1 base. The V gene's germline CDR1 is SGHRS and CDR2 YFSETQ. The CDR3 sequence: CASSAAGGSYNEQFF. Here the CDR3 DNA reads TGCGCCAGCAGCGCGGCAGGGGGATCCTACAATGAGCAGTTCTTC.

The genes are TRBV6-5 and TRBJ1-3; no clear D. CDR3 length equals 12 residues. Trimming removed 8 bases from V and 0 bases from J, with 5 bases in between. The V gene's germline CDR1 is MNHEY and CDR2 SVGAGI. In nucleotides, the CDR3 is TGTGCCAGCGCCTCCTCTGGAAACACCATATATTTT. It is translated as CASASSGNTIYF.

This chain uses TRBV19 with TRBJ2-3; D ambiguous. This CDR3 contains 13 residues. The germline V and J ends were trimmed by 6 bases and 0 bases, with 7 bases remaining between them. The germline gives CDR1 LNHDA, CDR2 SQIVND (reference sequence). The CDR3 sequence: CASRRASTDTQYF. CDR3 nucleotide sequence: TGTGCCAGTAGAAGAGCTAGCACAGATACGCAGTATTTT.

V is TRBV9 and J is TRBJ1-2; maybe TRBD1 (6 bases). The V and J ends lost 3 bases and 4 bases respectively, with 22 bases between them. The CDR3 covers 17 residues. In germline, CDR1 is SGDLS, CDR2 YYNGEE. The DNA for the CDR3 is TGTGCCAGCAGCGCCACCGGACAGACTTCCACGGGCTATGGCTACACCTTC. Its protein is CASSATGQTSTGYGYTF.

This chain joins TRBV19 and TRBJ2-5; 10 bases agree with TRBD1. The CDR3 sequence is 14 residues long. The germline V gene encodes CDR1 LNHDA and CDR2 SQIVND (reference sequence). V dropped 4 bases and J dropped 5; count of bases not matched to a gene: 4. CDR3 nucleotides: TGTGCCAGTAGTACGACAGGGGGCAAGGAGACCCAGTACTTC. This codes for CASSTTGGKETQYF.

The CDR3 nucleotides are TGTGCCATCAATCCTACAGGGGATGGCTACACCTTC. Its protein product is CAINPTGDGYTF. The chain is built from TRBV10-3 and TRBJ1-2; 7 bases map to TRBD1. The CDR3 is made up of 12 amino acids. Germline V gives CDR1 ENHRY, CDR2 SYGVKD. J lost 6 bases, V lost 7 bases, and 5 bases had no gene match.

The rearrangement joins TRBV4-2 to TRBJ2-4; TRBD2 aligns across 11 bases. Germline values: CDR1 LGHNA, CDR2 YNFKEQ. Unmatched junction bases numbered 4, after V lost 0 bases and J lost 6 bases. This CDR3 is built from 16 residues. The DNA of the CDR3 is TGTGCCAGCAGCCAAGAGACTAGCGGGGAGGGAAACATTCAGTACTTC. Encoded protein: CASSQETSGEGNIQYF.

The chain has TRBV6-5 and TRBJ2-7; 9 nucleotides align to TRBD1. The CDR3 totals 15 residues. Germline assignment: CDR1 MNHEY and CDR2 SVGAGI. The ends lost 6 bases at V and 5 bases at J; junction bases unmatched: 11. CDR3 in DNA: TGTGCCAGCAGCCTTATAGGGACAGGGAACAACGAGCAGTACTTC. Translating it yields CASSLIGTGNNEQYF.

The chain carries TRBV7-6 and TRBJ2-7; D remains ambiguous. This CDR3 has 12 amino acids. The V end lost 1 base, the J end lost 4 bases, and 5 bases lay between the germline ends. Germline CDR1 is SGHVS and CDR2 is FNYEAQ. The CDR3 nucleotides are TGTGCCAGCAGCTTAGTAGGGTACGAGCAGTACTTC. As protein: CASSLVGYEQYF. The full variable domain, with the rest looked up from reference TRBV7-6 and TRBJ2-7, is GAGVSQSPRYKVTKRGQDVALRCDPISGHVSLYWYRQALGQGPEFLTYFNYEAQQDKSGLPNDRFSAERPEGSISTLTIQRTEQRDSAMYRCASSLVGYEQYFGPGTRLTVT.

This clone has more than one count but fewer than ten. As DNA, the CDR3 is TGTGCCAGCTCACGGGGTGCCCCTAGACTGAACACTGAAGCTTTCTTT. Translation gives CASSRGAPRLNTEAFF. V gene TRBV18 combines with J gene TRBJ1-1; no reliable D call. V was trimmed by 4 bases and J by 0 bases, leaving 15 bases between them. Germline-derived CDR1 and CDR2 are KGHSH and LQKENI. CDR3 length equals 16 residues. Looking up the rest from reference TRBV18 and TRBJ1-1 gives the full variable domain: NAGVMQNPRHLVRRRGQEARLRCSPMKGHSHVYWYRQLPEEGLKFMVYLQKENIIDESGMPKERFSAEFPKEGPSILRIQQVVRGDSAAYFCASSRGAPRLNTEAFFGQGTRLTVV.

In this sample, this clone turned up once. This rearrangement joins TRBV6-5 to TRBJ1-2, with D hard to call. The CDR3 is 11 amino acids. Looked up from germline, CDR1 is MNHEY and CDR2 is SVGAGI. Trimming removed 4 bases at V and 7 bases at J, with 7 bases between. CDR3 protein: CASSSYTGYTF. The CDR3 DNA follows: TGTGCCAGCAGTTCTTATACTGGCTACACCTTC.